This TCR beta chain comes out of a study of shared clonotypes between healthy human individuals. Assay: immunoSEQ multiplex PCR; the TCRdb copy retains only in-frame clones and omits some. The sample shows around 700,000 clones, more than 70% of them seen only once. Germline lookup yields CDR1 SGHNT and CDR2 YYREEE (reference sequence). With V trimmed by 0 bases and J by 6 bases, 1 base remained unmatched. The CDR3 extends over 14 amino acids. The sample taken for sequencing was memory CD4+ T cells sorted from blood. Subset reported: CD45RA-negative fraction. This sequence originates from a woman in her twenties or thirties in good health. The J gene is TRBJ1-4, the V gene TRBV5-4, with 8 bases that match TRBD1. The CDR3 DNA reads as TGTGCCAGCAGCTTGGCGGGACAGGATGAAAAACTGTTTTTT. Its translation: CASSLAGQDEKLFF.